What follows are 5 T cell receptor beta chains derived from one specimen sequenced in a study of shared clonotypes between healthy human individuals. Generated by immunoSEQ multiplex PCR, the TCRdb table keeps only in-frame clones and is missing some. The repertoire consists of approximately 1,000,000 clones, with about 80% occurring once and the leading ten covering 0.5% to 0.6%. Sequenced material: memory CD4+ T cells from PBMCs. Subset: CD45RA-negative fraction. The receptors were gathered from a man aged 18 to 29 in good health. Some clones in this sample may be carry-over from other donors' samples.

This clone occurred once. V usage is TRBV30 and J usage is TRBJ2-1; weak D call: TRBD2 (5 bases). CDR1 is GTSNPN, CDR2 SVGIG, per germline (reference sequence). V dropped 0 bases and J dropped 6 bases, with 9 bases sitting between them. CDR3 length equals 13 residues. The CDR3 DNA follows: TGTGCCTGGAGTGTAGGACTCGGCAATGAGCAGTTCTTC. Protein product: CAWSVGLGNEQFF.

The sample holds many counts of this clone. The CDR3 spells CSVDGAGATTEAFF. Written as DNA, the CDR3 is TGCAGCGTTGACGGGGCGGGGGCGACCACTGAAGCTTTCTTT. The V and J genes are TRBV29-1 and TRBJ1-1; maybe TRBD1 (6 bases). The length of the CDR3 is 14 residues. CDR1 is SQVTM, CDR2 ANQGSEA, per germline. Trimming pared 3 bases from V and 4 bases from J, leaving 15 bases between.

About this clone: Other DNA sequences within the sample encode an identical CDR3. The rearrangement uses TRBV7-9 and TRBJ2-3; D possibly corresponds to TRBD2 (5 bases). The germline V gene encodes CDR1 SEHNR and CDR2 FQNEAQ (reference sequence). V was cut by 5 bases and J by 0 bases, with 9 bases left in between. The CDR3 is made up of 14 amino acids. Here the CDR3 DNA reads TGTGCCAGCAGCCCCGGCGGGAGCACAGATACGCAGTATTTT. It translates to CASSPGGSTDTQYF. The variable domain in full, completed from reference TRBV7-9 and TRBJ2-3, reads DTGVSQNPRHKITKRGQNVTFRCDPISEHNRLYWYRQTLGQGPEFLTYFQNEAQLEKSRLLSDRFSAERPKGSFSTLEIQRTEQGDSAMYLCASSPGGSTDTQYFGPGTRLTVL.

The chain employs TRBV29-1 and TRBJ1-4; D remains unclear. Germline V gives CDR1 SQVTM, CDR2 ANQGSEA. CDR3 length: 11 amino acids. Between the trimmed V and J ends, which lost 4 bases and 8 bases, there was a span of 8 bases. CDR3 DNA sequence: TGCAGCGTTGTCTTTCCCGAAAAACTGTTTTTT. This encodes CSVVFPEKLFF.

This chain uses TRBV7-8 with TRBJ2-7, with a weak D call TRBD2 (5 bases). V was shortened by 1 base and J by 4 bases, with 11 bases between the two germline ends. CDR1 is SGHVS, CDR2 FQNEAQ, per germline. The CDR3 is made up of 14 amino acids. DNA of the CDR3: TGTGCCAGCAGCTTAGGAGGGTCTTTTTACGAGCAGTACTTC. The encoded protein is CASSLGGSFYEQYF.